The sequence of this T cell receptor (beta chain) was determined in a study of T-cell reconstitution after alpha-beta-depleted transplantation in children. This clonotype was picked up many times. The authors prepared the TCRbeta library with unique molecular identifiers. TCRdb recomputed calls from the PCR reads with MiXCR, one row per CDR3 protein. The data hold roughly 610,000 distinct CDR3 sequences, with 8% to 11% observed a single time. CDR1 and CDR2 from the germline V gene are SGHTA and FQGNSA. The V gene lost 6 bases and the J gene lost 5 bases, with 17 bases spanning the gap. This CDR3 comprises 15 residues.

This TCR came from a human donor who donated a stem cell graft to a child with acute myeloid leukemia. This specimen was PBMCs from the stem cell graft donor, taken from the stem cell graft. V and J are TRBV7-2 and TRBJ2-1; D gene ambiguous. The CDR3 sequence is CASRLDRGIHNEQFF. In DNA, the CDR3 is TGTGCCAGCAGGCTTGATAGAGGAATTCACAATGAGCAGTTCTTC. The full variable domain, with the rest looked up from reference TRBV7-2 and TRBJ2-1, is GAGVSQSPSNKVTEKGKDVELRCDPISGHTALYWYRQSLGQGLEFLIYFQGNSAPDKSGLPSDRFSAERTGGSVSTLTIQRTQQEDSAVYLCASRLDRGIHNEQFFGPGTRLTVL.